This TCR beta chain was sequenced for a study of blood T cell repertoires in COVID-19. The repertoire was sequenced with immunoSEQ multiplex PCR; TCRdb's copy has only in-frame clones and lacks some. Found here are 100,000 to 150,000 clones, 65% to 90% of them singletons; the top ten hold 2.3%. The junction had 9 bases not matched to a gene; V was cut back by 7 bases and J by 3 bases. The CDR3 contains 15 residues. In germline, CDR1 is MNHEY, CDR2 SVGAGI. V usage is TRBV6-5 and J usage is TRBJ2-7, with TRBD1 matching over 10 bases. The sequence derives from a woman aged 45-60 years who had recovered from COVID-19. Sequenced: PBMCs or T cells enriched from blood (not recorded which). CDR3 nucleotide sequence: TGTGCCAGCAAAAAAGGCGGGACAGGGGTCTACGAGCAGTACTTC. It codes for CASKKGGTGVYEQYF.